Described below is a single T cell receptor beta chain sequence and its context. Measured with immunoSEQ multiplex PCR; TCRdb has only the in-frame clones, and not every one. This table holds fewer than 75,000 clones, about 88% found once. This specimen comes from a study of T cells in localized non-small cell lung cancer. Germline loops: CDR1 SGHKS, CDR2 YYEKEE (reference sequence). V was pared by 4 bases and J by 8 bases, with 8 bases of the junction left unmatched. The CDR3 has 14 amino acids. The clonotype was recovered from a female donor over 55 with stage I lung adenocarcinoma. The sample in question was peripheral blood, obtained before any cancer treatment. This chain uses TRBV5-5 with TRBJ1-4; TRBD1 matches at 7 bases. This CDR3 is CASSGPAGGEKLFF. CDR3 nucleotide sequence: TGTGCCAGCAGCGGACCGGCAGGGGGGGAAAAACTGTTTTTT.